This TCR beta chain was documented in a study of cytomegalovirus exposure and HLA in healthy donors. Regarding the study as a whole: Cytomegalovirus-associated TCR beta chains were listed, numbering over 150.

The donors belonged to the approximately 120-subject validation cohort, separate from the approximately 700-subject first cohort. In regard to this clone: Its antigen is currently unknown.

Clones were read by immunoSEQ multiplex PCR, and TCRdb kept only the in-frame ones, dropping some. This sample has over 100,000 clones; approximately 88% occur once, and the top ten carry around 6%. The receptor was isolated from a woman aged 18-30 years in good health and CMV-seropositive. The sequencing input was PBMCs.

CDR3: CASSFGSKRDTEAFF. Here the CDR3 DNA reads TGTGCCAGCAGTTTCGGTTCGAAACGGGACACTGAAGCTTTCTTT. The rearrangement uses TRBV7-9 and TRBJ1-1, with D uncertain. Trimming took off 6 bases at V and 3 bases at J, with 17 bases between the two ends. This CDR3 contains 15 residues. Germline V lookup: CDR1 SEHNR, CDR2 FQNEAQ (reference sequence).